A single T cell receptor (beta chain) is shown here with its context. The CDR3 contains 15 residues. Deletions cut 1 base from V and 3 bases from J, with 13 bases between. Germline V gene lookup returns CDR1 MNHEY and CDR2 SVGAGI. TCRdb's table, derived via immunoSEQ multiplex PCR, lists solely in-frame clones and lacks some. The sample has around 130,000 clones; around 95% are singletons. This sample was taken from a study of human thymus T cells. Thymic material originated from resections removed in the course of corrective heart surgery. The genes are TRBV6-5 and TRBJ2-7; D call uncertain. What was sequenced was thymus tissue. The origin of this receptor is a boy in the first two years of life with a congenital heart defect but otherwise immunologically healthy. CDR3 sequence reads: CASSYLGAGIYEQYF. DNA of the CDR3: TGTGCCAGCAGTTACTTGGGCGCTGGCATCTACGAGCAGTACTTC.